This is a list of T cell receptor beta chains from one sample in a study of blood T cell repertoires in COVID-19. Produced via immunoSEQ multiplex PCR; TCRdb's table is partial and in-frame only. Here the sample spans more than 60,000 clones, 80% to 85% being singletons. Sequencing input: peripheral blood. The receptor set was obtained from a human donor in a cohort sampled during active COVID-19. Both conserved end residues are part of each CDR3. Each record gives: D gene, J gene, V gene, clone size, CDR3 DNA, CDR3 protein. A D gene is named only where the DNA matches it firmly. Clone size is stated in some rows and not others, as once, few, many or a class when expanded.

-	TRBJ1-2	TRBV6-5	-	TGTGCCAGCAGGGAGGGGACGGATGGCTACACCTTC	CASREGTDGYTF
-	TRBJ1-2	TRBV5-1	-	TGCGCCAGCAGCCCTGCCCAGACTAACTATGGCTACACCTTC	CASSPAQTNYGYTF
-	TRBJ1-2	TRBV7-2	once	TGTGCCAGCAGCTTAGATTCTTCTGGCTACACCTTC	CASSLDSSGYTF
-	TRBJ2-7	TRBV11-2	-	TGTGCCAGCAGCTTAGGCGGAGTCCGCTCCTACGAGCAGTACTTC	CASSLGGVRSYEQYF
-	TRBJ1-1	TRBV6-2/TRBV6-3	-	TGTGCCAGCAGTGGGGCAAGCGCGAGTGACACTGAAGCTTTCTTT	CASSGASASDTEAFF
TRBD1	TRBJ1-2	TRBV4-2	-	TGTGCCAGCAGCCAAGCAATGGGATCGACAGGGGGATCTGGCTACACCTTC	CASSQAMGSTGGSGYTF
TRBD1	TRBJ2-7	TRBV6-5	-	TGTGCCAGCAGTCGGGACAGGGGTTTCGACGAGCAGTACTTC	CASSRDRGFDEQYF
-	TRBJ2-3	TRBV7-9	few	TGTGCCAGCAGCTTAGCGGCGGGGGCTAGCACAGATACGCAGTATTTT	CASSLAAGASTDTQYF
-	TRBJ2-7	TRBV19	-	TGTGCCAGTAAAGCAGACACGGATACCTACGAGCAGTACTTC	CASKADTDTYEQYF
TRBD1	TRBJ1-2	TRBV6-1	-	TGTGCCAGCAGTGAACCGTACCGGGACAGGGCTGGCTACACCTTC	CASSEPYRDRAGYTF
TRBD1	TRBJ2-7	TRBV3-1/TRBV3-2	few	TGTGCCAGCGGGGACAGGGTGGTCGAGCAGTACTTC	CASGDRVVEQYF
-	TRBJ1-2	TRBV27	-	TGTGCCAGCAGTGCGGGGAGGGGGAACTATGGCTACACCTTC	CASSAGRGNYGYTF
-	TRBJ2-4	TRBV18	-	TGTGCCAGCTCACCACCCTCACAGGGTACGTTGACGGGCATTCAGTACTTC	CASSPPSQGTLTGIQYF
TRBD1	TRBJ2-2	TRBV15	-	TGTGCCACCAGCAGACCGGGACAGGGGGGACGGAGGGAGCTGTTTTTT	CATSRPGQGGRRELFF
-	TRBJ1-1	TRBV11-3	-	TGTGCCAGCAGCTTAGTCTGGAGCACAAACACTGAAGCTTTCTTT	CASSLVWSTNTEAFF
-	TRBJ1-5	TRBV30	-	TGTGCCTGCGCGGTTGGATTTGGGCCCCAGCATTTT	CACAVGFGPQHF
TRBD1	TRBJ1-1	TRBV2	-	TGTGCCAGCAGTGACCAGGGGGCAGGGAACACTGAAGCTTTCTTT	CASSDQGAGNTEAFF
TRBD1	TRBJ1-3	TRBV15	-	TGTGCCACCAGCCAGGACAGGGGGCTTGGAAACACCATATATTTT	CATSQDRGLGNTIYF
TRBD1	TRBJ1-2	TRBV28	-	TGTGCCAGCAGTTTACAGGGGGCAGGTGGCTACACCTTC	CASSLQGAGGYTF
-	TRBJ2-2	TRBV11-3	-	TGTGCCAGCAGCGCCGCGGGGAGCGGCACCGGGGAGCTGTTTTTT	CASSAAGSGTGELFF
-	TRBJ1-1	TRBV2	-	TGTGCCAGCAGTGAACCGGGTGCAGCCGGCAGAGAAGCTTTCTTT	CASSEPGAAGREAFF
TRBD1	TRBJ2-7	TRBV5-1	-	TGCGCCAGCAGCTCGGACAGGGGGCCCTACGAGCAGTACTTC	CASSSDRGPYEQYF
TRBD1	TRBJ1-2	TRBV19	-	TGTGCCAGTCAGACAGGGGGCGCGGTGTTCTCTGGCTACACCTTC	CASQTGGAVFSGYTF
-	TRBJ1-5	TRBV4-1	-	TGCGCCAGCAGCCAGGATTTCGGTACTAGGCCCCAGCATTTT	CASSQDFGTRPQHF
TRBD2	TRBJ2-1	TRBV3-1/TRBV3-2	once	TGTGCCAGCAGCCCCGGGACTAGCGGGAGCAATGAGCAGTTCTTC	CASSPGTSGSNEQFF
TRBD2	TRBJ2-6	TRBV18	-	TGTGCCACCACCGGGACTAGGTCTACTGGGGCCAACGTCCTGACTTTC	CATTGTRSTGANVLTF
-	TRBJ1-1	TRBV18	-	TGTGCCAGCTCACCATTACAGAGGAACACTGAAGCTTTCTTT	CASSPLQRNTEAFF
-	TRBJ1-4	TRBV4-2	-	TGTGCCAGCAGCCAAGCCGGGTACACTAATGAAAAACTGTTTTTT	CASSQAGYTNEKLFF
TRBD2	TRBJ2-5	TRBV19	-	TGTGCCAGTAGTTCATCCTCAAATCTAGCGGGGCGGGAGACCCAGTACTTC	CASSSSSNLAGRETQYF
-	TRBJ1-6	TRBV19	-	TGTGCCAGTAGTGTACGCCCGGGGGAATTCCCTTCACCCCTCCACTTT	CASSVRPGEFPSPLHF
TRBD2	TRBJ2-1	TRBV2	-	TGTGCCAGCAGTGAAGGACCTAGCGGCCGGATGGGCAATGAGCAGTTCTTC	CASSEGPSGRMGNEQFF
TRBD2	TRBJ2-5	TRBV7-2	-	TGTGCCAGCAGCTTAGGACCTATAGCGGGGGGACAAGAGACCCAGTACTTC	CASSLGPIAGGQETQYF
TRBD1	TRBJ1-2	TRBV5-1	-	TGCGCCAGCAGCACGACAGGGCGGTATGGCTACACCTTC	CASSTTGRYGYTF
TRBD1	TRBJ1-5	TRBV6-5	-	TGTGCCAGCAGCAGAGGACAGGCTGCAAATCAGCCCCAGCATTTT	CASSRGQAANQPQHF
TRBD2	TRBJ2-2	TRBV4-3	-	TGCGCCAGCAGCCGCCAACTAGCGGAGAACACCGGGGAGCTGTTTTTT	CASSRQLAENTGELFF
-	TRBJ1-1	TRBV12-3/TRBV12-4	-	TGTGCCAGCAGTCAAATGAACACTGAAGCTTTCTTT	CASSQMNTEAFF
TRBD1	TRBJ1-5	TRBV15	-	TGTGCCACCAGCAGAGATGGGACAGGGGATCAGCCCCAGCATTTT	CATSRDGTGDQPQHF
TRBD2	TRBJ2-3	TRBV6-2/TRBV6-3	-	TGTGCCAGCAGCCCACGGCGGGGGGGCTATGCAGCGACAGATACGCAGTATTTT	CASSPRRGGYAATDTQYF
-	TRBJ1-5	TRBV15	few	TGTGCCACCAGCAGCGCCTTACAGGGAGGGCTTCAGCCCCAGCATTTT	CATSSALQGGLQPQHF
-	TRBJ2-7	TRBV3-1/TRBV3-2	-	TGTGCCAGCAGCCAAGATCGAAGCAGGGGCTACGAGCAGTACTTC	CASSQDRSRGYEQYF
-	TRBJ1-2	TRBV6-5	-	TGTGCCAGCAGTAGAGGGGGCTATGGCTACACCTTC	CASSRGGYGYTF
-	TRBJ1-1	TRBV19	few	TGTGCCAGCGGCGGACCGAAAAGAGGGGGAGGGGCGAACACTGAAGCTTTCTTT	CASGGPKRGGGANTEAFF
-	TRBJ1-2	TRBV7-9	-	TGTGCCAGCAGCTTACAGTTATATGGCTACACCTTC	CASSLQLYGYTF
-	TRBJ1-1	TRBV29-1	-	TGCAGCGTCGCCAGCGGGCGCACTGAAGCTTTCTTT	CSVASGRTEAFF
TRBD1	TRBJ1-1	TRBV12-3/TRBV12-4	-	TGTGCCAGCAGTTTCAAGGGGGCCGGAGCTTTCTTT	CASSFKGAGAFF